The T cell receptor (beta chain) under discussion was sequenced for a study of cytomegalovirus exposure and HLA in healthy donors. This clone showed up just a few times. A multiplex PCR was run with 60 Vbeta primers and 13 Jbeta primers. Measured with immunoSEQ multiplex PCR; TCRdb has only the in-frame clones, and not every one. Among about 120,000 clones listed, roughly 9% were seen once. Germline V gene lookup returns CDR1 SGHRS and CDR2 YFSETQ. The CDR3 contains 13 residues. Trimming cost V 1 base and J 1 base, with 5 bases left between them. This clonotype originated in a woman in her 40s in good health and CMV-seropositive. J is TRBJ1-1 and V is TRBV5-1, with D unresolved. Sequences were obtained from PBMCs. The DNA for the CDR3 is TGCGCCAGCAGCTTGTTTAGGAACACTGAAGCTTTCTTT. The encoded protein is CASSLFRNTEAFF.